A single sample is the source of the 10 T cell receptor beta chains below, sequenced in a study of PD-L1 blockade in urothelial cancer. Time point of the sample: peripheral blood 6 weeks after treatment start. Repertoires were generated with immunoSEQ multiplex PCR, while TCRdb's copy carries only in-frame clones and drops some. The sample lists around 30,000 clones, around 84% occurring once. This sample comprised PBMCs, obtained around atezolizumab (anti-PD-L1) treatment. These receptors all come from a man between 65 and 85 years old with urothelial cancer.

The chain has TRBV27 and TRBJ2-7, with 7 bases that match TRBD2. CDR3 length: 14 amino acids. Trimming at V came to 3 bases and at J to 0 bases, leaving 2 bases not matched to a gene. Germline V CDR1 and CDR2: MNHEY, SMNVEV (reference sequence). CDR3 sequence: CASSLGGSSYEQYF. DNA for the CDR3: TGTGCCAGCAGTTTGGGGGGGAGCTCCTACGAGCAGTACTTC.

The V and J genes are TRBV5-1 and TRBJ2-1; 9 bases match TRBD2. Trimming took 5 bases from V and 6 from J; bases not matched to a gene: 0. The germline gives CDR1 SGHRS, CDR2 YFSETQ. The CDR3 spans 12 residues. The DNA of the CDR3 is TGCGCCAGCAGGCGGGAGGGCAATGAGCAGTTCTTC. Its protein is CASRREGNEQFF.

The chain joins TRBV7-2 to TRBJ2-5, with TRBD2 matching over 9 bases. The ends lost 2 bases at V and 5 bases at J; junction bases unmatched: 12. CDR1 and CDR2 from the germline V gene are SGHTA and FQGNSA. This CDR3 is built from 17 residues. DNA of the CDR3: TGTGCCAGCAGCTTATCAGCCCCTAAGCGGGGGGAGGAGACCCAGTACTTC. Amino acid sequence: CASSLSAPKRGEETQYF. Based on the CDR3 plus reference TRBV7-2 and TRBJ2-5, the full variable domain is GAGVSQSPSNKVTEKGKDVELRCDPISGHTALYWYRQSLGQGLEFLIYFQGNSAPDKSGLPSDRFSAERTGGSVSTLTIQRTQQEDSAVYLCASSLSAPKRGEETQYFGPGTRLLVL.

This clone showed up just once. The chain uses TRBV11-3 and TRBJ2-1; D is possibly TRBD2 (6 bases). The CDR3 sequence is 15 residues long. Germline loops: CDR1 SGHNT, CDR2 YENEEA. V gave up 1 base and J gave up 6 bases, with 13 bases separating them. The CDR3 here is CASSLGITSPNEQFF. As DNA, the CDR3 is TGTGCCAGCAGCTTAGGTATAACTAGCCCCAATGAGCAGTTCTTC.

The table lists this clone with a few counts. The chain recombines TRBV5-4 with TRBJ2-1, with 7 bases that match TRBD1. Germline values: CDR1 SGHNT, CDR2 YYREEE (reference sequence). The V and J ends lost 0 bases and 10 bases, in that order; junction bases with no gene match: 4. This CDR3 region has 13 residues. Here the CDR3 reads CASSLAGQKEQFF. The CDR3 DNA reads TGTGCCAGCAGCTTGGCGGGACAGAAGGAGCAGTTCTTC. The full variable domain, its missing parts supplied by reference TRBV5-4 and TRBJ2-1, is ETGVTQSPTHLIKTRGQQVTLRCSSQSGHNTVSWYQQALGQGPQFIFQYYREEENGRGNFPPRFSGLQFPNYSSELNVNALELDDSALYLCASSLAGQKEQFFGPGTRLTVL.

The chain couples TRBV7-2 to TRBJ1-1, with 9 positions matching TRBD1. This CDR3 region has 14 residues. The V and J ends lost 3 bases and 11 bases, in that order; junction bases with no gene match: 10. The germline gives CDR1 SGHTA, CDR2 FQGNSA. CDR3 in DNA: TGTGCCAGCAGCTTTCTGAGGGGACAGGGATACGCTTTCTTT. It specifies CASSFLRGQGYAFF.

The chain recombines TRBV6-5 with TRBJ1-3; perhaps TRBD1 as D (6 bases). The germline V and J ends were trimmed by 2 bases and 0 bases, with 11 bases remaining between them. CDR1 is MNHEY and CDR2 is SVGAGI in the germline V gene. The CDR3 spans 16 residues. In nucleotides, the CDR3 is TGTGCCAGCAGTTACGGGCGGGGGGCCTCTGGAAACACCATATATTTT. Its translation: CASSYGRGASGNTIYF.

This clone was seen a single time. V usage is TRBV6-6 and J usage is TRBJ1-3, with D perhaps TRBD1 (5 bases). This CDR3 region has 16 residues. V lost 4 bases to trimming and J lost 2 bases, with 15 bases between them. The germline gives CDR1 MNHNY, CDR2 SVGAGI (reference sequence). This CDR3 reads CASSSGSDMPGNTIYF. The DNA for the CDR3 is TGTGCCAGCAGTTCCGGATCGGACATGCCTGGAAACACCATATATTTT.

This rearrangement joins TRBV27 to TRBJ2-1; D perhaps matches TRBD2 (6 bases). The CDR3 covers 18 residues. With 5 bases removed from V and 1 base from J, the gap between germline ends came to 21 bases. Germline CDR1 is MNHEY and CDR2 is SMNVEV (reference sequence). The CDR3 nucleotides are TGTGCCAGCAGTCCCTCCGGAGGAGCGGGCCTATCCTACAATGAGCAGTTCTTC. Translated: CASSPSGGAGLSYNEQFF.

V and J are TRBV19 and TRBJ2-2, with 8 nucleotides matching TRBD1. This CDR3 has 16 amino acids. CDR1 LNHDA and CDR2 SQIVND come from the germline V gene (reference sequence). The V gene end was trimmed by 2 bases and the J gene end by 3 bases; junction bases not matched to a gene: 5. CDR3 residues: CASSIYGQGYTGELFF. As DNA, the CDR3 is TGTGCCAGTAGTATATATGGACAGGGATACACCGGGGAGCTGTTTTTT. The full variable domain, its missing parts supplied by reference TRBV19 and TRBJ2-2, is DGGITQSPKYLFRKEGQNVTLSCEQNLNHDAMYWYRQDPGQGLRLIYYSQIVNDFQKGDIAEGYSVSREKKESFPLTVTSAQKNPTAFYLCASSIYGQGYTGELFFGEGSRLTVL.